One sample yielded the 15 T cell receptor beta chains listed below, sequenced in a study of patients and donors after allogeneic stem cell transplantation. From the RT-PCR reads, TCRdb called clonotypes with MiXCR, one entry per CDR3 protein. The sample includes about a million distinct CDR3 sequences, more than 15% seen only once; the top ten take around 6%. The sample comprised blood, either unsorted or a sorted T cell fraction (not recorded which). These receptors all stem from a human donor who was either an allogeneic HSCT recipient or a stem cell or donor lymphocyte infusion donor (not recorded which). It is not recorded whose cells these are; they may come from a transplant donor.

This clonotype was counted only a few times. The chain uses TRBV7-9 and TRBJ2-2; TRBD1 might be the D (7 bases). The CDR3 has 15 amino acids. Germline lookup yields CDR1 SEHNR and CDR2 FQNEAQ (reference sequence). Trimming took 3 bases from V and 5 from J, leaving 13 bases between them. The CDR3 is CASSFLQGRTGELFF. The CDR3 nucleotides are TGTGCCAGCAGCTTCCTACAGGGGAGGACCGGGGAGCTGTTTTTT.

The V call is TRBV5-4, the J call TRBJ2-1; 9 nucleotides line up with TRBD2. The CDR3 extends over 16 amino acids. CDR1 and CDR2 from the germline V gene are SGHNT and YYREEE (reference sequence). V shed 0 bases, J shed 4 bases, and the junction held 5 bases outside the gene matches. CDR3 DNA: TGTGCCAGCAGCTTGGCGGCTAGCGGGGCTTACAATGAGCAGTTCTTC. Translated: CASSLAASGAYNEQFF.

The table lists this clonotype with a few counts. The V gene is TRBV20-1, the J gene TRBJ2-7; D tentatively fits TRBD1 or TRBD2 (5 bases each). V gave up 4 bases and J gave up 4 bases, with 17 bases separating them. CDR3 length: 14 amino acids. From germline, CDR1 is DFQATT and CDR2 SNEGSKA (reference sequence). CDR3 sequence: CSATPPGKGYEQYF. In DNA form, the CDR3 reads TGCAGTGCTACCCCGCCCGGGAAGGGGTACGAGCAGTACTTC.

The chain joins TRBV4-3 to TRBJ2-2; 9 positions match TRBD2. V was pared by 0 bases and J by 7 bases, with 9 bases of the junction left unmatched. The germline V gene encodes CDR1 LGHNA and CDR2 YSLEER. The CDR3 loop spans 17 amino acids. CDR3 DNA: TGCGCCAGCAGCCAAGATCTGCGGGGGGGCCAAGACGGGGAGCTGTTTTTT. Its protein is CASSQDLRGGQDGELFF.

This clonotype has a handful of counts. V gene TRBV13 combines with J gene TRBJ1-3; 10 bases align to TRBD1. With V trimmed by 0 bases and J by 5 bases, 7 bases remained unmatched. Germline CDR1 is PRHDT and CDR2 is FYEKMQ (reference sequence). The CDR3 spans 17 residues. CDR3 loop: CASSLGRDRGRRNTIYF. In DNA form, the CDR3 reads TGTGCCAGCAGCTTAGGCCGGGACAGGGGACGCCGAAACACCATATATTTT.

This chain uses TRBV5-1 with TRBJ1-5; D perhaps matches TRBD1 (6 bases). CDR1 is SGHRS and CDR2 is YFSETQ in the germline V gene. The CDR3 runs to 16 residues. The V end was cut by 4 bases, the J end by 4 bases, with 18 bases between. CDR3 region: CASSKIAGAPNQPQHF. CDR3 nucleotide sequence: TGCGCCAGCAGCAAGATAGCAGGGGCGCCAAATCAGCCCCAGCATTTT. The whole variable domain, filled in from reference TRBV5-1 and TRBJ1-5, reads KAGVTQTPRYLIKTRGQQVTLSCSPISGHRSVSWYQQTPGQGLQFLFEYFSETQRNKGNFPGRFSGRQFSNSRSEMNVSTLELGDSALYLCASSKIAGAPNQPQHFGDGTRLSIL.

The chain is built from TRBV6-5 and TRBJ1-6; tentative D call: TRBD1 (5 bases). The CDR3 has 15 amino acids. Trimming removed 0 bases from V and 7 bases from J, with 10 bases in between. The germline V gene encodes CDR1 MNHEY and CDR2 SVGAGI. The CDR3 loop reads CASSYSGGDNSPLHF. For the CDR3, the DNA is TGTGCCAGCAGTTACTCCGGAGGGGACAATTCACCCCTCCACTTT.

CDR3 coding DNA: TGTGCCAGCAGCGTAGTGGAGGGTATGGACTATGGCTACACCTTC. It is translated as CASSVVEGMDYGYTF. The rearrangement joins TRBV9 to TRBJ1-2; D is uncertain. Per germline, CDR1 SGDLS and CDR2 YYNGEE. V lost 0 bases and J 3 bases, leaving 12 bases between the germline ends. This CDR3 is 15 amino acids long. Full variable domain (missing parts from reference TRBV9 and TRBJ1-2): DSGVTQTPKHLITATGQRVTLRCSPRSGDLSVYWYQQSLDQGLQFLIQYYNGEERAKGNILERFSAQQFPDLHSELNLSSLELGDSALYFCASSVVEGMDYGYTFGSGTRLTVV.

There are many counts of this clonotype. V and J are TRBV12-3 or TRBV12-4 and TRBJ2-7; 9 nucleotides agree with TRBD1. Germline trimming cut 5 bases from V and 4 bases from J; bases unmatched to any gene: 6. The CDR3 loop spans 14 amino acids. The CDR3 DNA reads as TGTGCCAGCAGTACCGGGACAGGGTCTTACGAGCAGTACTTC. Translation gives CASSTGTGSYEQYF.

A note on this clonotype: Germline and junction disagree at one end, which may indicate a read error. The chain carries TRBV3-1 and TRBJ2-7; TRBD2 agrees at 7 bases. The CDR3 totals 15 residues. Germline CDR1 reads LGHDT; CDR2 reads YNNKEL (reference sequence). The CDR3 sequence is CASSQRPGGPGGFIF. CDR3 in DNA: TGTGCCAGCAGCCAACGGCCGGGGGGACCGGGCGGGTTTATCTTC.

J is TRBJ1-3 and V is TRBV29-1; D is unresolved. V was cut by 6 bases and J by 4 bases, with 7 bases left in between. CDR3 length equals 11 residues. Per the germline V gene, CDR1 is SQVTM and CDR2 is ANQGSEA. The CDR3 loop is CSVQIGNTIYF. For the CDR3, the DNA is TGCAGCGTCCAAATCGGAAACACCATATATTTT.

The rearrangement links TRBV7-3 to TRBJ2-3; 8 bases fit TRBD1. The CDR3 runs 14 residues. The ends lost 3 bases at V and 2 bases at J; junction bases unmatched: 1. Germline V CDR1 and CDR2: SGHTA, FQGTGA. This CDR3 reads CASSLTGDTDTQYF. The DNA of the CDR3 is TGTGCCAGCAGCTTGACAGGGGACACAGATACGCAGTATTTT.

This clonotype was observed a few times. V is TRBV19 and J is TRBJ2-1, with 13 positions matching TRBD2. The CDR3 is 17 amino acids. The V and J ends lost 1 base and 8 bases, in that order; junction bases with no gene match: 8. Germline lookup yields CDR1 LNHDA and CDR2 SQIVND (reference sequence). The CDR3 sequence is CASSIVWTSGRGYEQFF. CDR3 nucleotide sequence: TGTGCCAGTAGTATAGTTTGGACTAGCGGGAGAGGCTATGAGCAGTTCTTC.

The rearrangement links TRBV20-1 to TRBJ2-2; possible D gene TRBD2, 5 bases. CDR1 is DFQATT and CDR2 is SNEGSKA in the germline V gene (reference sequence). The CDR3 is made up of 13 amino acids. Trimming took off 5 bases at V and 0 bases at J, with 7 bases between the two ends. CDR3 amino acids: CSARESNTGELFF. In DNA form, the CDR3 reads TGCAGTGCTCGGGAATCGAACACCGGGGAGCTGTTTTTT.

The chain joins TRBV20-1 to TRBJ2-2; TRBD2 might be the D (6 bases). This CDR3 spans 15 amino acids. V lost 6 bases, J lost 0 bases, and 14 bases lay in between. Germline assignment: CDR1 DFQATT and CDR2 SNEGSKA (reference sequence). The CDR3 coding sequence is TGCAGTGCCCGAGGGACTGACGCGAACACCGGGGAGCTGTTTTTT. It encodes CSARGTDANTGELFF.